A selection of T cell receptor beta chains follows, all from one sample in a study of blood T cell repertoires in COVID-19. Produced via immunoSEQ multiplex PCR; TCRdb's table is partial and in-frame only. There are more than 150,000 clones in the sample; 86% occur only once, and roughly 7% lies in the top ten. The sequenced material came from peripheral blood. These receptors all stem from a man in his fifties or sixties with active or convalescent COVID-19. The CDR3 runs from the conserved cysteine through the conserved F or W. The D gene is left open where the match is weak. Not all rows give a size; the values are once, few, many and, for expanded clones, a class.

D,V,J,size,DNA,CDR3
-,TRBV7-8,TRBJ1-1,-,TGTGCCAGCAAGGGGTCAGGGTTAGGGATTGGCACTGAAGCTTTCTTT,CASKGSGLGIGTEAFF
-,TRBV28,TRBJ1-4,-,TGTGCCAGCAGTGTTGTTTCGGATAGCGAAAAACTGTTTTTT,CASSVVSDSEKLFF
TRBD2,TRBV19,TRBJ2-7,-,TGTGCCAGTACCATAGGGACTAGCGGGGTCGGCGAGCAGTACTTC,CASTIGTSGVGEQYF
-,TRBV5-5,TRBJ2-4,few,TGTGCCAGCAGCTTGGTAGGTGGGGCGGCAAACATTCAGTACTTC,CASSLVGGAANIQYF
-,TRBV29-1,TRBJ2-5,-,TGCAGCGTTGAAATCCAACAGGGAGGGGAGACCCAGTACTTC,CSVEIQQGGETQYF
-,TRBV27,TRBJ1-2,once,TGTGCCAGCAGTATGATCGGGGGAAACTATGGCTACACCTTC,CASSMIGGNYGYTF
-,TRBV7-8,TRBJ1-3,once,TGTGCCAGCAGCTTGGGCTATGGAAACACCATATATTTT,CASSLGYGNTIYF
-,TRBV28,TRBJ2-4,-,TGTGCCAGCAGTTTACCAGAAAACATTCAGTACTTC,CASSLPENIQYF
-,TRBV15,TRBJ1-1,-,TGTGCCACCAGCAGAGACTATCAGGGCGGTCCTGAAGCTTTCTTT,CATSRDYQGGPEAFF
TRBD2,TRBV6-1,TRBJ2-2,-,TGTGCCAGCAGTGCCGGACTAGCGGGAGGGAACACCGGGGAGCTGTTTTTT,CASSAGLAGGNTGELFF
-,TRBV5-4,TRBJ1-4,once,TGTGCCAGCAGCCAGAAGCGGGAAACTAATGAAAAACTGTTTTTT,CASSQKRETNEKLFF
TRBD1,TRBV5-6,TRBJ2-7,-,TGTGCCAGCAGCGCTATCCGGGACAGAGCTTCCTACGAGCAGTACTTC,CASSAIRDRASYEQYF
-,TRBV6-1,TRBJ1-1,-,TGTGCCAGCAGTGACCCGTCTGAGGGAGGTAGCACTGAAGCTTTCTTT,CASSDPSEGGSTEAFF
-,TRBV6-5,TRBJ1-1,-,TGTGCCAGCAGTTTCGGGTCGAGCAACACTGAAGCTTTCTTT,CASSFGSSNTEAFF
TRBD1,TRBV5-6,TRBJ2-3,-,TGTGCCAGCAGCCCGGGACAGTCAGACACAGATACGCAGTATTTT,CASSPGQSDTDTQYF
-,TRBV9,TRBJ2-1,-,TGTGCCAGCAGCGTCCTCGAGGCGGCTGAGCAGTTCTTC,CASSVLEAAEQFF
-,TRBV27,TRBJ2-5,-,TGTGCCAGCAGCCCCCTCCCGTATCAAGAGACCCAGTACTTC,CASSPLPYQETQYF
-,TRBV18,TRBJ1-5,-,TGTGCCAGCTCGCCCCAGGGAAATCGCAATCAGCCCCAGCATTTT,CASSPQGNRNQPQHF
TRBD2,TRBV7-6,TRBJ2-7,-,TGTGCCAGCAGCTTCGGTGGACTAGCGGGGGGGCATAGCTCCTACGAGCAGTACTTC,CASSFGGLAGGHSSYEQYF
-,TRBV7-2,TRBJ2-7,-,TGTGCCAGCAGGCCGAGTGGTACCTACGAGCAGTACTTC,CASRPSGTYEQYF
TRBD2,TRBV24-1,TRBJ2-1,once,TGTGCCACCAGTGATTTGCGCCCGCGGGAGGGGACCTACAATGAGCAGTTCTTC,CATSDLRPREGTYNEQFF
TRBD1,TRBV9,TRBJ2-3,-,TGTGCCAGCAGCACCCGGACAGGTTCTAGCACAGATACGCAGTATTTT,CASSTRTGSSTDTQYF
-,TRBV21-1,TRBJ2-1,once,TGTGCCAGCGGGGGCGGGACTAGCGGCAACAATGAGCAGTTCTTC,CASGGGTSGNNEQFF
-,TRBV5-5,TRBJ1-5,-,TGTGCCAGCAGCTATAATCCCAATCAGCCCCAGCATTTT,CASSYNPNQPQHF
TRBD2,TRBV20-1,TRBJ2-5,once,TGCAGTGCTAGTCCGGCTAGCGGACAAGAGACCCAGTACTTC,CSASPASGQETQYF
-,TRBV5-1,TRBJ2-3,once,TGCGCCAGCAGCTTGGCGCTAGACACAGATACGCAGTATTTT,CASSLALDTDTQYF
-,TRBV6-5,TRBJ2-7,-,TGTGCCAGCAGCCGGGCGCGGGGATACGAGCAGTACTTC,CASSRARGYEQYF
-,TRBV15,TRBJ2-5,-,TGTGCCACCAGCAGAGCGAGGGAAGAGACCCAGTACTTC,CATSRAREETQYF
TRBD2,TRBV3-1/TRBV3-2,TRBJ2-1,-,TGTGCCAGCAGCCCGGGGACTAGCGTTAACAATGAGCAGTTCTTC,CASSPGTSVNNEQFF
-,TRBV5-1,TRBJ1-1,-,TGCGCCAGCAGCTTCAGCGGGACCGCGTATACTGAAGCTTTCTTT,CASSFSGTAYTEAFF
TRBD1,TRBV19,TRBJ1-1,-,TGTGCCAGTAGTATAGGTAACAGGGGGACGAACACTGAAGCTTTCTTT,CASSIGNRGTNTEAFF
-,TRBV18,TRBJ2-4,-,TGTGCCAGCTCACCTCAGGGGGGACTAGCCAAAAACATTCAGTACTTC,CASSPQGGLAKNIQYF
-,TRBV21-1,TRBJ2-1,few,TGTGCCAGCAGACAAATCGGGGGGGGCTCCTACAATGAGCAGTTCTTC,CASRQIGGGSYNEQFF